This TCR beta chain emerged from a study of shared clonotypes between healthy human individuals (dated by TCRdb to 2020 to 2021). Study-level background: A couple of women and a few men aged 18 to 49 years were included in the cohort. For each donor, CD4 naive and CD4 memory were each run on three plates, CD8 naive on two plates, and CD8 memory on one plate. To estimate repertoire size and how much clonotype sharing occurs between individuals, the study deeply sequenced the blood TCR repertoires of roughly 5 healthy adults. Different laboratories and diverse techniques were used to prepare libraries and sequence TCR repertoires, to increase sequencing depth and limit assay-specific biases. Between about 0.94 and 8.9 billion PBMCs per donor were obtained by leukapheresis.

The donors were healthy, HIV-negative adults with no recently reported acute infections or vaccinations. Every donor was a Caucasian adult living in Nashville, Tennessee, USA. Magnetic negative selection was used to enrich CD4+ T cells, after which naive cells were positively selected on CD45RA and the negative fraction became the memory subset. Blood was collected by leukapheresis, and PBMCs were isolated by Ficoll-Histopaque density gradient centrifugation and then cryopreserved in liquid nitrogen vapor phase. Analytical flow cytometry was used to check the purity and quantity of every magnetically sorted T cell population. Each sorted fraction had its genomic DNA isolated and then quantified by UV absorbance on a Nanodrop 2000c. Broad study findings and their caveats: Based on pairwise subsampling, the degree of clonotype sharing among donors was expected to be affected by sequencing depth. Compared with non-shared clonotypes, the clonotypes found in all four sorted-subset donors had higher generation probabilities. Rarefaction of sorted-subset datasets indicated incomplete sequencing despite the large sequencing depth. Only blood was sampled, and tissue TCR repertoires likely differ from those in blood. Because the study included only a small number of donors, the genetic and exposure-history diversity represented was limited. Larger estimated clonotype richness was generally found for naive subsets than for memory subsets. Roughly 5% of naive CD4, around 3.6% of naive CD8, around 2.3% of memory CD4, and 0.4% of memory CD8 clonotypes were shared across a few donors.

The germline V gene yields SGHDT for CDR1 and YYEEEE for CDR2. The cysteine opens and the phenylalanine closes a CDR3 of 14 amino acids. Here the CDR3 DNA is all that survives: 42 bases in frame from base 1. Deletion took 2 bases off V and 5 bases off J, with a span of 14 bases between the germline ends. On this clone itself: Its antigen is currently not known. One base away there is no much larger clone; base qualities are not given.

Using the deep immunoSEQ assay, TCR CDR3 regions were amplified from genomic DNA by multiplex PCR. Genomic DNA extracted from each cell subset was distributed evenly over all wells of several immunoSEQ 96-well plates, and each plate served as one replicate. Each replicate PCR for sorted subsets received about 180 ng genomic DNA, equal to about 30,000 T cell genomes. Purified libraries were quantified with a Qubit 3.0 fluorometer, sized on a Bioanalyzer 2100, and re-quantified with the KAPA Library Quantification kit. Every immunoSEQ 96-well plate was sequenced on a separate single-read 150-cycle Illumina NextSeq 550 flow cell. The authors' analysis ran thus. Because the immunoSEQ output included only junctional sequences and no quality scores, the filtering could not be the same as the filtering used for full-length reads. Sequences were annotated with PyIR, a Python wrapper for IgBLAST v1.9, using IMGT germline references to assign V/J genes and CDR3. Reads with weak V/J assignments (E-value above 1e-6), missing CDR3, stop codons, out-of-frame junctions, or ambiguous translated residues were removed. A V3J clonotype was defined by an identical inferred V gene, J gene, and CDR3 amino acid sequence. Percentage overlap between repertoires was calculated by dividing the number of shared unique clonotypes by the size of the smaller repertoire. RTK rarefaction, the Chao1 estimator, and Recon v2.1 estimates of unobserved clonotypes were used to assess repertoire richness. Generation probabilities for all TCRbeta clonotypes obtained by the gDNA method from a few donors were computed using OLGA. TCRdb retrieved this table from immuneACCESS and kept in-frame rearrangements only. Not all clones are present; in checked studies, unresolved V genes account for under half, and no reason is known for the remainder. V, J and clone size reflect that table, while D and trimming were determined from the DNA. Within this sample are about 2.4 million clones, with 93% of them counted one time only. Approximately 0.35% of the sample is held by the ten biggest clonotypes.

The sequenced sample consisted of naive CD4+ T cells from PBMCs. Per the publication, the cell subset or site label means: CD45RA+ positively selected. This clonotype was obtained from a man aged 18 to 30 in good health. Some clones in this sample may be carry-over from other donors' samples. The sequence is built from TRBV5-6 and TRBJ2-7; a tentative D call is TRBD2 (5 bases match). The CDR3 protein sequence reads: CASSFRGSLHEQYF. The DNA is as follows: TGTGCCAGCAGCTTTCGTGGGAGTCTCCACGAGCAGTACTTC.